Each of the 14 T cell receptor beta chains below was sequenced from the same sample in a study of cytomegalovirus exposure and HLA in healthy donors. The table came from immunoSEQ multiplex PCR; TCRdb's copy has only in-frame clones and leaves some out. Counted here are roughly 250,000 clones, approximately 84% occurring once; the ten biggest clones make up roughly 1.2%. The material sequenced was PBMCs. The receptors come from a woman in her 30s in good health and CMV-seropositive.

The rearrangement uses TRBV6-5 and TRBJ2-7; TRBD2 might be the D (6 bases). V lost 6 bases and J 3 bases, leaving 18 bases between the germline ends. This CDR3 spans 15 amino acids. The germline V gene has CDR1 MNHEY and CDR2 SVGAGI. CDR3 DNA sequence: TGTGCCAGCAGCCTTGGTGCTAGCGACTTCTACGAGCAGTACTTC. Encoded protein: CASSLGASDFYEQYF.

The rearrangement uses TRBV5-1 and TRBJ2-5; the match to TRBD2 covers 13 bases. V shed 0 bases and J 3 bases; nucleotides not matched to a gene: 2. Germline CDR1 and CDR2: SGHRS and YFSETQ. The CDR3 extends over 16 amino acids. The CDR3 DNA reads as TGCGCCAGCAGCTTGGGGGGGACTAGCGGGGAAGAGACCCAGTACTTC. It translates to CASSLGGTSGEETQYF.

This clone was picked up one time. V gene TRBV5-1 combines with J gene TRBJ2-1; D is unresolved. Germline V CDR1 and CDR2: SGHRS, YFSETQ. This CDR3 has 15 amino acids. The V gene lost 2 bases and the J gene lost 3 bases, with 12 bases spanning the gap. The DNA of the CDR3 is TGCGCCAGCAGCTTATGGAATGAGGTCTACAATGAGCAGTTCTTC. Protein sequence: CASSLWNEVYNEQFF.

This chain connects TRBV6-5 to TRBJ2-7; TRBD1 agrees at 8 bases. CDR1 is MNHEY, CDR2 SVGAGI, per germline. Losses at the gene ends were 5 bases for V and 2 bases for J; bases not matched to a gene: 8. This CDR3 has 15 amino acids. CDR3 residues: CASSPQTGAAYEQYF. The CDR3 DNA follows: TGTGCCAGCAGTCCTCAGACAGGGGCCGCCTACGAGCAGTACTTC.

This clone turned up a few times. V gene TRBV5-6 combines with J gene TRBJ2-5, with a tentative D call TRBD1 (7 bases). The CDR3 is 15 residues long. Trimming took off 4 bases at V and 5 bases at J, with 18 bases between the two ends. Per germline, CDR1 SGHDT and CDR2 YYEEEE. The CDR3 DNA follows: TGTGCCAGCAGCCTGACAGGGTGGGAGGATGAGACCCAGTACTTC. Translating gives CASSLTGWEDETQYF.

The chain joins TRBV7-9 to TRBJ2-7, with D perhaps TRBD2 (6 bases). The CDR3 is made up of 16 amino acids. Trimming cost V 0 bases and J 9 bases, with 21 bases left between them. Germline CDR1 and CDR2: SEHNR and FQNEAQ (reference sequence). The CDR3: CASSLAGGLILPSQYF. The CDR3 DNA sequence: TGTGCCAGCAGCTTAGCGGGGGGATTGATCCTCCCATCGCAGTACTTC. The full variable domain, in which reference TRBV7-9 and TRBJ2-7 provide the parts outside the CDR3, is DTGVSQNPRHKITKRGQNVTFRCDPISEHNRLYWYRQTLGQGPEFLTYFQNEAQLEKSRLLSDRFSAERPKGSFSTLEIQRTEQGDSAMYLCASSLAGGLILPSQYFGPGTRLTVT.

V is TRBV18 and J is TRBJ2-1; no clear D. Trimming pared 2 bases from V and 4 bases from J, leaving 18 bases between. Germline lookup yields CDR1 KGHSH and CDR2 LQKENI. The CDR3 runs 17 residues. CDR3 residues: CASSPGVSTEIYNEQFF. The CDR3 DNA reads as TGTGCCAGCTCACCAGGAGTATCGACGGAGATATACAATGAGCAGTTCTTC.

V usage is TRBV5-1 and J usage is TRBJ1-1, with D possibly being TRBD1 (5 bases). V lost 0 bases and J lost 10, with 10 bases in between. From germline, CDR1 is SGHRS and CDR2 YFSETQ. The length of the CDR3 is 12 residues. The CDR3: CASSLVGPPAFF. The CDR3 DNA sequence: TGCGCCAGCAGCTTGGTGGGGCCTCCAGCTTTCTTT.

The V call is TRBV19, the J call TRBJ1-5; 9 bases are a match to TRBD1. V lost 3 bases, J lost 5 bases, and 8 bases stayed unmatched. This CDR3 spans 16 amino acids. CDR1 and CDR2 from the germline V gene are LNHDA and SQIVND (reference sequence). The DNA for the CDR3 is TGTGCCAGTAGTATTAAAGGGACAGGGAGCCATCAGCCCCAGCATTTT. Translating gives CASSIKGTGSHQPQHF. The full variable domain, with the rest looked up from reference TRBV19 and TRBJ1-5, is DGGITQSPKYLFRKEGQNVTLSCEQNLNHDAMYWYRQDPGQGLRLIYYSQIVNDFQKGDIAEGYSVSREKKESFPLTVTSAQKNPTAFYLCASSIKGTGSHQPQHFGDGTRLSIL.

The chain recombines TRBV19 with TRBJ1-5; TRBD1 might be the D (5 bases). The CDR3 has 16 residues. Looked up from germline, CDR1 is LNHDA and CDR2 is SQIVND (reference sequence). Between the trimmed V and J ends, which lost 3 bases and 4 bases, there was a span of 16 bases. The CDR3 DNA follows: TGTGCCAGTAGTATGGGGGGTGGATGGGAAAATCAGCCCCAGCATTTT. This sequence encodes CASSMGGGWENQPQHF.

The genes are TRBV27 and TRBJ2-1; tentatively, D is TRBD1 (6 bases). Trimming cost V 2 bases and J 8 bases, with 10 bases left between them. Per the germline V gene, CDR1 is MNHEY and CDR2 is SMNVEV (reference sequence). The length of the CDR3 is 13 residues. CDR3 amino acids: CASSLAGADEQFF. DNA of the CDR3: TGTGCCAGCAGTTTAGCAGGGGCCGATGAGCAGTTCTTC.

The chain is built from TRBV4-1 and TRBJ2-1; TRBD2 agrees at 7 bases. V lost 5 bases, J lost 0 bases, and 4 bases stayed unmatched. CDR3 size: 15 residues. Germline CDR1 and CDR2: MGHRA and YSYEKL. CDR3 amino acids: CASSASGDSYNEQFF. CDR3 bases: TGCGCCAGCAGCGCTAGCGGCGACTCCTACAATGAGCAGTTCTTC.

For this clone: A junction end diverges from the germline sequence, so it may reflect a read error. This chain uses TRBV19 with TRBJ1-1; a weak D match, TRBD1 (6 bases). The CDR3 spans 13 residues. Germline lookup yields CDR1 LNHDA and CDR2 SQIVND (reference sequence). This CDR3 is CASTIGQFTEAFF. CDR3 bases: TGTGCCAGTACTATAGGACAGTTCACTGAAGCTTTCTTT.

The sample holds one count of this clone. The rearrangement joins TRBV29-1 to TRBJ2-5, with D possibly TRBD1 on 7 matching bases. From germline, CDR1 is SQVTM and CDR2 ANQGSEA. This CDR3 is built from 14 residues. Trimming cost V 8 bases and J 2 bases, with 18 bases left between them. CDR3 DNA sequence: TGCAGCTCCGAGGGGGCGGGAAGGCAAGAGACCCAGTACTTC. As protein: CSSEGAGRQETQYF.